This T cell receptor beta chain was sequenced for a study of CD4 and CD8 cells across lung adenocarcinoma regions. One entry per CDR3 protein results from TCRdb running MiXCR on the PCR reads. This table holds 10,000 to 15,000 distinct CDR3 sequences, approximately 53% found once. Only a few counts were recorded for this clonotype. Samples came from patients with localized non-small cell lung adenocarcinoma. CDR1 and CDR2 (germline): SEHNR, FQNEAQ (reference sequence). The CDR3 extends over 13 amino acids. Trimming took 5 bases from V and 1 from J, leaving 9 bases between them. The sample taken for sequencing was CD8+ T cells from the center of a lung tumor. This sequence originates from a female donor with lung adenocarcinoma. The CD4 and CD8 labels of this study may be unreliable. The rearrangement uses TRBV7-9 and TRBJ2-7; the D is unclear. CDR3 sequence (DNA): TGTGCCAGCAGCGATACCGAATCCTACGAGCAGTACTTC. Translation: CASSDTESYEQYF.